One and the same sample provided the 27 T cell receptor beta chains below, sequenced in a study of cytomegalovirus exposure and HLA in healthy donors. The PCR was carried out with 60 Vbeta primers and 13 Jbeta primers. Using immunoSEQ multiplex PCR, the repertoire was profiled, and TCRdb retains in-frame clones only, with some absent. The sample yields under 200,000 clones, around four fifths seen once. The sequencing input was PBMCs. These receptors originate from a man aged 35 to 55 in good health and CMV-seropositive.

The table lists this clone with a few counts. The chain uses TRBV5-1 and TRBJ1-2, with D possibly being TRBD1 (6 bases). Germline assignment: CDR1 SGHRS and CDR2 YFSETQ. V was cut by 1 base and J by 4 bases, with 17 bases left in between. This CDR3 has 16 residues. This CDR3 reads CASSLNRQADIYGYTF. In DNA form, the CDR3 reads TGCGCCAGCAGCTTGAACCGACAGGCAGACATCTATGGCTACACCTTC.

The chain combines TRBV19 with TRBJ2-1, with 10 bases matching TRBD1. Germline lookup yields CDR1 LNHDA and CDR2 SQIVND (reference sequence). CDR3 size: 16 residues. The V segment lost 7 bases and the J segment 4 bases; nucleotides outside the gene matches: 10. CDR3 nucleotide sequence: TGTGCCAGTACCAAAAACTGGGACAGGGGATACAATGAGCAGTTCTTC. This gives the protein CASTKNWDRGYNEQFF.

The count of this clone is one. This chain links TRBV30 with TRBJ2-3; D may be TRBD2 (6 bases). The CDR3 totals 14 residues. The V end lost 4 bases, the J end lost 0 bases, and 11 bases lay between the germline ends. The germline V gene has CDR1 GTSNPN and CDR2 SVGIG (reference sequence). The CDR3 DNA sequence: TGTGCCTGGATGCGGACTACTAGCACAGATACGCAGTATTTT. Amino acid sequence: CAWMRTTSTDTQYF.

The CDR3 here is CSPSQGLARYF. Here the CDR3 DNA reads TGCAGCCCTAGCCAGGGACTAGCAAGGTATTTT. The rearrangement links TRBV20-1 to TRBJ2-3, with 9 nucleotides matching TRBD2. Germline V gives CDR1 DFQATT, CDR2 SNEGSKA (reference sequence). CDR3 length: 11 residues.

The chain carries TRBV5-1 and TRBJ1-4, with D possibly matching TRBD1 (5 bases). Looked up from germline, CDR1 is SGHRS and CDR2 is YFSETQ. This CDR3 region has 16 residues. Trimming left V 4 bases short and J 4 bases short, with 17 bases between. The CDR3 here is CASSIETGVNNEKLFF. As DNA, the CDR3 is TGCGCCAGCAGCATAGAGACGGGGGTAAATAATGAAAAACTGTTTTTT. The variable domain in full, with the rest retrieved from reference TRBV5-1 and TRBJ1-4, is KAGVTQTPRYLIKTRGQQVTLSCSPISGHRSVSWYQQTPGQGLQFLFEYFSETQRNKGNFPGRFSGRQFSNSRSEMNVSTLELGDSALYLCASSIETGVNNEKLFFGSGTQLSVL.

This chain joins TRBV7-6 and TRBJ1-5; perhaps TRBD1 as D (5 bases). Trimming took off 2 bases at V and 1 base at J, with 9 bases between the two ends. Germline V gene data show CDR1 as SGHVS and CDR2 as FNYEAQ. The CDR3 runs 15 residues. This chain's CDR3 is CASSLKQGSNQPQHF. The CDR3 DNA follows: TGTGCCAGCAGCTTAAAGCAGGGAAGCAATCAGCCCCAGCATTTT.

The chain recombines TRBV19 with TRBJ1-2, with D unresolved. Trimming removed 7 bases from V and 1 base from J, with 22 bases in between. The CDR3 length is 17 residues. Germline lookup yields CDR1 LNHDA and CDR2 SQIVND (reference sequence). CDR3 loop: CASTGGRPGGNNYGYTF. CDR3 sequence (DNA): TGTGCCAGTACCGGAGGGCGTCCCGGAGGGAATAACTATGGCTACACCTTC. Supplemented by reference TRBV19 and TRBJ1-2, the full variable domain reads DGGITQSPKYLFRKEGQNVTLSCEQNLNHDAMYWYRQDPGQGLRLIYYSQIVNDFQKGDIAEGYSVSREKKESFPLTVTSAQKNPTAFYLCASTGGRPGGNNYGYTFGSGTRLTVV.

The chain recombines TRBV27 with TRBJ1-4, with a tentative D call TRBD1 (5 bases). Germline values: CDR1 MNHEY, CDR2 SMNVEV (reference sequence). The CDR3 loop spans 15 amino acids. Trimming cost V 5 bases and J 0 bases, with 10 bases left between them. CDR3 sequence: CASSIQVATNEKLFF. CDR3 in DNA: TGTGCCAGCAGTATACAGGTTGCAACTAATGAAAAACTGTTTTTT.

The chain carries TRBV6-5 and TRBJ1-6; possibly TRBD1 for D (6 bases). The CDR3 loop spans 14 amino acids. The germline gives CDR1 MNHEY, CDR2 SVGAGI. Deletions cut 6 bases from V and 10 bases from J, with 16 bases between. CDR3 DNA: TGTGCCAGCAGGCCGATCAGGGGAAGCTCACCCCTCCACTTT. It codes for CASRPIRGSSPLHF.

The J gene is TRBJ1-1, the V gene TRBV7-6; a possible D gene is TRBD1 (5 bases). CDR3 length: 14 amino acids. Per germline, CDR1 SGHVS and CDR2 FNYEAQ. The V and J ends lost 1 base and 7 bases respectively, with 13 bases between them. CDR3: CASSLVDSQNEAFF. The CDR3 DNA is TGTGCCAGCAGCTTAGTTGACAGCCAAAATGAAGCTTTCTTT.

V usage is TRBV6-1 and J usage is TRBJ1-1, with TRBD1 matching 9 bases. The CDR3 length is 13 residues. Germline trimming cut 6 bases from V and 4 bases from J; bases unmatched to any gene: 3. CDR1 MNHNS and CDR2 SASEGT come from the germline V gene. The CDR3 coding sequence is TGTGCCAGCAGGGGACAGGGCGGCACTGAAGCTTTCTTT. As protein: CASRGQGGTEAFF.

The DNA of the CDR3 is TGTGCCAGCAGTTTAATGGGTGGATCCAGCGGTGCATACAATGAGCAGTTCTTC. It translates to CASSLMGGSSGAYNEQFF. This chain joins TRBV27 and TRBJ2-1; tentative D call: TRBD2 (5 bases). The CDR3 length is 18 residues. The V end lost 2 bases, the J end lost 4 bases, and 21 bases lay between the germline ends. Germline loops: CDR1 MNHEY, CDR2 SMNVEV (reference sequence).

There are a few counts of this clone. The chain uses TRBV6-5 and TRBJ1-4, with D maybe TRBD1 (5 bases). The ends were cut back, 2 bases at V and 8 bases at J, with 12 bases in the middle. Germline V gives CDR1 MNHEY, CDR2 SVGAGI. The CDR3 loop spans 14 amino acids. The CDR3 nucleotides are TGTGCCAGCAGTTACACAGGATCAGTAGAAAAACTGTTTTTT. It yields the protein CASSYTGSVEKLFF.

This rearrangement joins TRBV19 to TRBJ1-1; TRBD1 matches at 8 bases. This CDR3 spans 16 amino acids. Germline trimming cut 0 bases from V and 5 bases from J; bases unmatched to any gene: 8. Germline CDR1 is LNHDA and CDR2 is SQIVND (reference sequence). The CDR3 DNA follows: TGTGCCAGTAGTATAGAGCCCGGGACAGGTTGGACTGAAGCTTTCTTT. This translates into CASSIEPGTGWTEAFF.

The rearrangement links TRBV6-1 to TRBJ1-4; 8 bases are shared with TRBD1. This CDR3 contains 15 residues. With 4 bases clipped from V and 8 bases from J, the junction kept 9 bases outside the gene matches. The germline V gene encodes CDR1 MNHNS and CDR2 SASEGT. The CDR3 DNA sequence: TGTGCCAGCAGTGGCGCCGGACAGGGAGGCGAAAAACTGTTTTTT. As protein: CASSGAGQGGEKLFF.

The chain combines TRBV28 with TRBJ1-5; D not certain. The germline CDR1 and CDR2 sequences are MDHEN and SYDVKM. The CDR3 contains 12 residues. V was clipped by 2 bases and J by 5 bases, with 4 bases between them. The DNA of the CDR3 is TGTGCCAGCAGTTTAGAGGATCAGCCCCAGCATTTT. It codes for CASSLEDQPQHF.

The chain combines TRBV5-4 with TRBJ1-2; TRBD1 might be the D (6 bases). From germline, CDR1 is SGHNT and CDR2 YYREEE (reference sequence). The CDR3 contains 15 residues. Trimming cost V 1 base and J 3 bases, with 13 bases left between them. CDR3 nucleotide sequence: TGTGCCAGCAGCTTGAAAACAGGGCAGGACTATGGCTACACCTTC. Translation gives CASSLKTGQDYGYTF.

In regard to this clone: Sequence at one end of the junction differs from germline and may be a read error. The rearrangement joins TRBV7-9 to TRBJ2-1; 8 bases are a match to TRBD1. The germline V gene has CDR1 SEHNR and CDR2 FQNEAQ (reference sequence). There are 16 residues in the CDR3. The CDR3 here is CSSSSFDRGLNNEQFF. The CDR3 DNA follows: TGTTCCAGCAGCTCTTTCGACAGGGGTCTCAACAATGAGCAGTTCTTC.

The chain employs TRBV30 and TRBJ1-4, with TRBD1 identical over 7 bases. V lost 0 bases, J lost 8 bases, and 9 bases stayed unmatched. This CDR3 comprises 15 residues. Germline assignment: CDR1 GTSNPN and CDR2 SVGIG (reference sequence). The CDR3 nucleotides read TGTGCCTGGAGTGTACAGGGGTTAGGAGCGGAAAAACTGTTTTTT. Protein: CAWSVQGLGAEKLFF.

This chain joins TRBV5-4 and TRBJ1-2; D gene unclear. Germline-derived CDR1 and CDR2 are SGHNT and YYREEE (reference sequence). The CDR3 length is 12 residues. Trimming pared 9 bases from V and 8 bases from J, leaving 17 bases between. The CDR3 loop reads CATVNFPGGYTF. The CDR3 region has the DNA TGTGCCACCGTTAATTTCCCCGGGGGCTACACCTTC. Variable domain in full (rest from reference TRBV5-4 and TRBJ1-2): ETGVTQSPTHLIKTRGQQVTLRCSSQSGHNTVSWYQQALGQGPQFIFQYYREEENGRGNFPPRFSGLQFPNYSSELNVNALELDDSALYLCATVNFPGGYTFGSGTRLTVV.

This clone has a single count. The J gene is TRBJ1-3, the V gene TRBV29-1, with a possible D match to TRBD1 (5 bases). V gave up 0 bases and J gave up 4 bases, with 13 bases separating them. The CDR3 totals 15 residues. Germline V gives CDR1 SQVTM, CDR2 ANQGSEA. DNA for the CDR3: TGCAGCGTTGAAGATCGGGGGGATGAGGGAAACACCATATATTTT. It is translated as CSVEDRGDEGNTIYF.

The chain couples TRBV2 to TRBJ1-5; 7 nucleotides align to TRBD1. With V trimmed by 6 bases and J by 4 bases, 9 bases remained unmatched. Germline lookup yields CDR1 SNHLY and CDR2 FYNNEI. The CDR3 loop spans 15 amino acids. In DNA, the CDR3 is TGTGCCAGCAGGGTTGACAGGGTGGCTAATCAGCCCCAGCATTTT. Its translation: CASRVDRVANQPQHF. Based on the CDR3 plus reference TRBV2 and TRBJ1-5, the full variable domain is EPEVTQTPSHQVTQMGQEVILRCVPISNHLYFYWYRQILGQKVEFLVSFYNNEISEKSEIFDDQFSVERPDGSNFTLKIRSTKLEDSAMYFCASRVDRVANQPQHFGDGTRLSIL.

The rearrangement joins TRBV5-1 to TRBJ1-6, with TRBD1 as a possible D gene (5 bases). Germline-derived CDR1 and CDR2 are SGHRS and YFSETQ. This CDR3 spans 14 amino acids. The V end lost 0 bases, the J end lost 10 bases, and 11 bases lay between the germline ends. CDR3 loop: CASSLEGSGSPLHF. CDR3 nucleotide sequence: TGCGCCAGCAGCTTGGAAGGGTCAGGGTCACCCCTCCACTTT. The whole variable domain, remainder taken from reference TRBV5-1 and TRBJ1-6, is KAGVTQTPRYLIKTRGQQVTLSCSPISGHRSVSWYQQTPGQGLQFLFEYFSETQRNKGNFPGRFSGRQFSNSRSEMNVSTLELGDSALYLCASSLEGSGSPLHFGNGTRLTVT.

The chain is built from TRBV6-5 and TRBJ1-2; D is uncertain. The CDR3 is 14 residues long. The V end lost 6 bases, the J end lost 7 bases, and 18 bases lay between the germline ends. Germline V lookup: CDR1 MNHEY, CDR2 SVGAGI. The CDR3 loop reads CASRAEIELGGYTF. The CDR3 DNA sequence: TGTGCCAGCAGGGCAGAGATTGAACTAGGTGGCTACACCTTC.

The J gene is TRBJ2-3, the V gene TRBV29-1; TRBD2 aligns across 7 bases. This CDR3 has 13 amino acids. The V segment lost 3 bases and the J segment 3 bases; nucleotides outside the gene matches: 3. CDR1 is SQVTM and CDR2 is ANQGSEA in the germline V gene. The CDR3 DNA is TGCAGCGTTGATGGGGGGGGAACAGATACGCAGTATTTT. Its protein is CSVDGGGTDTQYF.

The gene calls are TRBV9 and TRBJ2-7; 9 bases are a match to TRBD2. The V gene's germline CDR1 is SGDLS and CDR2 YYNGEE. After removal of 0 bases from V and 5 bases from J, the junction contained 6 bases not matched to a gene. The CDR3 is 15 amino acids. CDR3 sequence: CASSVGGGRADEQYF. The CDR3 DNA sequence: TGTGCCAGCAGCGTAGGGGGCGGGAGGGCAGACGAGCAGTACTTC.

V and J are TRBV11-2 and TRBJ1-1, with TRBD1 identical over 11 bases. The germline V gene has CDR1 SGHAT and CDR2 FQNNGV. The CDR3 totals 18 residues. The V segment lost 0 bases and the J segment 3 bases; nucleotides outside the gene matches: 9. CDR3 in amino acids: CASSLEGQGEGVDTEAFF. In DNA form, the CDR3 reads TGTGCCAGCAGCTTAGAGGGACAGGGGGAAGGGGTGGACACTGAAGCTTTCTTT.